The 8 T cell receptor beta chains below come from one sample, sequenced in a study of T cell repertoires in cytomegalovirus infection. One entry per CDR3 protein, called by TCRdb with MiXCR from the reads. Of under 350,000 distinct CDR3 sequences in the sample, 9.5% were seen once. The specimen was PBMCs. The origin of the receptors is a human donor in good health (CMV status not recorded). Some clones in this sample may be carry-over from other donors' samples.

The chain links TRBV20-1 to TRBJ2-3; 10 positions agree with TRBD2. V lost 5 bases to trimming and J lost 3 bases; unmatched junction nucleotides: 11. CDR3 length: 16 amino acids. Per germline, CDR1 DFQATT and CDR2 SNEGSKA (reference sequence). This CDR3 reads CSAYLGASGRTDTQYF. DNA of the CDR3: TGCAGTGCTTATCTTGGGGCTAGCGGGAGAACAGATACGCAGTATTTT.

About this clonotype: Its ends do not fully match the called genes, so a read error is possible. The chain combines TRBV9 with TRBJ2-2, with TRBD1 as a possible D gene (5 bases). Germline CDR1 and CDR2: SGDLS and YYNGEE. The CDR3 has 16 residues. The CDR3 loop is CASRRSQGMNAGELFF. CDR3 nucleotide sequence: TGTGCCAGCAGACGAAGTCAGGGAATGAACGCCGGGGAGCTGTTTTTT.

This clonotype showed up many times. The genes are TRBV19 and TRBJ2-3, with 8 nucleotides matching TRBD1. J gave up 3 bases and V 7 bases, and 18 bases lay outside the gene matches. Germline CDR1 LNHDA, CDR2 SQIVND (reference sequence). The CDR3 consists of 18 residues. For the CDR3, the DNA is TGTGCCAGTACCCCATACGCGGGGAGGACAGGGAGAACAGATACGCAGTATTTT. Amino acid sequence: CASTPYAGRTGRTDTQYF.

The table lists this clonotype with many counts. V gene TRBV7-2 combines with J gene TRBJ2-7, with 11 bases matching TRBD2. J was trimmed by 5 bases and V by 4 bases; bases with no gene match: 7. Germline V gene data show CDR1 as SGHTA and CDR2 as FQGNSA. CDR3 size: 15 residues. As DNA, the CDR3 is TGTGCCAGCAGCTCCCTACTAGCGGGAGACCACGAGCAGTACTTC. This sequence encodes CASSSLLAGDHEQYF.

The chain uses TRBV4-3 and TRBJ1-2; D ambiguous. Germline V gene lookup returns CDR1 LGHNA and CDR2 YSLEER. Trimming shortened V by 3 bases and J by 7 bases, and 12 bases separated the two germline ends. The CDR3 has 13 amino acids. CDR3 DNA: TGCGCCAGCAGCCAGGCTCCTCGGGTTGGCTACACCTTC. Its translation: CASSQAPRVGYTF.

This clonotype came up a few times. V and J are TRBV15 and TRBJ2-2; the D gene is possibly TRBD1 (6 bases). CDR3 size: 13 residues. Germline V gene sequence: CDR1 LNHNV, CDR2 YYDKDF (reference sequence). Trimming took 5 bases from V and 6 from J, leaving 10 bases between them. The CDR3 nucleotides read TGTGCCACCAGCGGTACAGGGTCCGGGGAGCTGTTTTTT. Amino acids: CATSGTGSGELFF.

This clonotype occurred a few times. This chain links TRBV6-2 or TRBV6-3 with TRBJ2-1; 7 nucleotides align to TRBD1. Germline assignment: CDR1 MNHEY and CDR2 SVGEGT. This CDR3 has 16 amino acids. V lost 2 bases to trimming and J lost 6 bases; unmatched junction nucleotides: 10. For the CDR3, the DNA is TGTGCCAGCAGTTACCGGACAGGAAAAACCAGCAATGAGCAGTTCTTC. It yields the protein CASSYRTGKTSNEQFF.

The V call is TRBV29-1, the J call TRBJ2-2; D is unclear. The CDR3 length is 13 residues. With 6 bases removed from V and 7 bases from J, the gap between germline ends came to 15 bases. CDR1 is SQVTM and CDR2 is ANQGSEA in the germline V gene. CDR3 amino acids: CSVTSGLGGELFF. The CDR3 DNA is TGCAGCGTGACCTCCGGATTAGGCGGGGAGCTGTTTTTT.